What follows describes a single T cell receptor (beta chain). Clones were read by immunoSEQ multiplex PCR, and TCRdb kept only the in-frame ones, dropping some. Of under 250,000 clones listed, 88% are singletons. The entry originates in a study of blood T cell repertoires in COVID-19. Study overall: Material from acute and convalescent COVID-19 was sourced from the United States, Italy and Spain.

Patients of the Seattle cohort, enrolled during active infection, were followed longitudinally. This CDR3 is 15 amino acids long. Per the germline V gene, CDR1 is MRHNA and CDR2 is SNTAGT. Trimming left V 0 bases short and J 4 bases short, with 10 bases between. Sequencing input: peripheral blood. The chain recombines TRBV6-4 with TRBJ2-1; TRBD1 might be the D (6 bases). This receptor was obtained from a young woman with COVID-19, enrolled during active disease. This chain's CDR3 is CASSDSGGDYNEQFF. In DNA form, the CDR3 reads TGTGCCAGCAGTGACTCAGGGGGAGATTACAATGAGCAGTTCTTC.